This is a list of T cell receptor beta chains from one sample in a study of blood T cell repertoires in COVID-19. Only in-frame clones appear in the TCRdb table, and some are missing; sequencing was by immunoSEQ multiplex PCR. The sample has fewer than 150,000 clones, 88% seen once. Input material: peripheral blood. The receptors were sampled from a man aged 45-65 years with active or convalescent COVID-19. The CDR3 runs from the conserved cysteine through the conserved F or W. The order of the fields is J gene, D gene, clone size, V gene, CDR3 length, CDR3 protein, CDR3 DNA. The D gene is left open where the match is weak. Rows give clone size only sometimes, using once, few, many, or a class for an expanded clone.

J: TRBJ1-2
D: -
size: -
V: TRBV2
length: 12
CDR3: CASSEVQSGYTF
DNA: TGTGCCAGCAGCGAGGTCCAATCTGGCTACACCTTC

J: TRBJ2-7
D: TRBD1
size: -
V: TRBV6-5
length: 16
CDR3: CASSYSPSTGAYEQYF
DNA: TGTGCCAGCAGTTATAGTCCCTCGACAGGGGCCTACGAGCAGTACTTC

J: TRBJ2-2
D: TRBD1
size: -
V: TRBV9
length: 15
CDR3: CASSAPTGDTGELFF
DNA: TGTGCCAGCAGCGCCCCGACAGGGGACACCGGGGAGCTGTTTTTT

J: TRBJ2-5
D: -
size: -
V: TRBV18
length: 15
CDR3: CASSPRVGAEETQYF
DNA: TGTGCCAGCTCACCCCGGGTGGGAGCTGAAGAGACCCAGTACTTC

J: TRBJ2-5
D: TRBD2
size: -
V: TRBV6-5
length: 14
CDR3: CATPGAGAQETQYF
DNA: TGTGCCACACCTGGAGCGGGAGCCCAAGAGACCCAGTACTTC

J: TRBJ2-4
D: TRBD2
size: -
V: TRBV4-2
length: 17
CDR3: CASSQLTGGPEGNIQYF
DNA: TGTGCCAGCAGCCAACTTACGGGAGGGCCAGAGGGAAACATTCAGTACTTC

J: TRBJ2-2
D: -
size: -
V: TRBV5-8
length: 15
CDR3: CASSLGSGATGELFF
DNA: TGTGCCAGCAGCTTGGGTAGCGGTGCGACCGGGGAGCTGTTTTTT

J: TRBJ2-7
D: -
size: -
V: TRBV28
length: 14
CDR3: CASTSAGAHYEQYF
DNA: TGTGCCAGCACCTCAGCGGGTGCCCACTACGAGCAGTACTTC

J: TRBJ1-1
D: -
size: -
V: TRBV30
length: 16
CDR3: CAWSPGYRLGNTEAFF
DNA: TGTGCCTGGAGTCCCGGATACAGGTTGGGGAACACTGAAGCTTTCTTT

J: TRBJ2-1
D: TRBD2
size: once
V: TRBV19
length: 19
CDR3: CASSGGTSGRRSSYNEQFF
DNA: TGTGCCAGTAGTGGAGGGACTAGCGGGAGGCGGAGCTCCTACAATGAGCAGTTCTTC

J: TRBJ2-7
D: -
size: once
V: TRBV29-1
length: 14
CDR3: CSVVGRGSQGEQYF
DNA: TGCAGCGTTGTCGGTCGCGGATCCCAGGGCGAGCAGTACTTC

J: TRBJ1-5
D: TRBD1
size: -
V: TRBV2
length: 14
CDR3: CASSDRGIDQPQHF
DNA: TGTGCCAGCAGTGACAGGGGGATCGATCAGCCCCAGCATTTT

J: TRBJ1-4
D: TRBD1
size: -
V: TRBV18
length: 16
CDR3: CASSMTGNVMSEKLFF
DNA: TGTGCCAGCTCGATGACAGGGAATGTGATGTCTGAAAAACTGTTTTTT

J: TRBJ2-3
D: -
size: -
V: TRBV2
length: 14
CDR3: CASSETSRTDTQYF
DNA: TGTGCCAGCAGTGAAACTAGTCGCACAGATACGCAGTATTTT

J: TRBJ2-7
D: TRBD2
size: once
V: TRBV6-5
length: 16
CDR3: CASSYKEGAGGYEQYF
DNA: TGTGCCAGCAGTTACAAAGAGGGAGCGGGAGGCTACGAGCAGTACTTC

J: TRBJ2-1
D: TRBD1
size: -
V: TRBV5-1
length: 14
CDR3: CASSLTGGSGEQFF
DNA: TGCGCCAGCAGCCTGACAGGGGGTTCGGGTGAGCAGTTCTTC

J: TRBJ2-5
D: -
size: -
V: TRBV7-3
length: 14
CDR3: CASSLKQDGETQYF
DNA: TGTGCCAGCAGCTTAAAACAGGATGGGGAGACCCAGTACTTC

J: TRBJ2-5
D: TRBD1
size: -
V: TRBV28
length: 14
CDR3: CASTKGQHQETQYF
DNA: TGTGCCAGCACCAAGGGACAGCACCAAGAGACCCAGTACTTC

J: TRBJ2-2
D: -
size: -
V: TRBV11-2
length: 14
CDR3: CASSLSGNTGELFF
DNA: TGTGCCAGCAGCTTATCGGGGAACACCGGGGAGCTGTTTTTT

J: TRBJ2-3
D: -
size: -
V: TRBV24-1
length: 13
CDR3: CATSDFVGSAQYF
DNA: TGTGCCACCAGTGATTTCGTCGGGAGTGCGCAGTATTTT

J: TRBJ2-2
D: -
size: -
V: TRBV19
length: 16
CDR3: CASSMEGRSNTGELFF
DNA: TGTGCCAGTAGTATGGAGGGCCGATCCAACACCGGGGAGCTGTTTTTT

J: TRBJ2-1
D: TRBD2
size: -
V: TRBV9
length: 16
CDR3: CASSASGTSGRDEQFF
DNA: TGTGCCAGCAGCGCCTCCGGGACTAGCGGGAGGGACGAGCAGTTCTTC

J: TRBJ2-1
D: TRBD1
size: -
V: TRBV7-3
length: 14
CDR3: CASSTGTGANEQFF
DNA: TGTGCCAGCAGTACCGGGACAGGGGCCAATGAGCAGTTCTTC

J: TRBJ1-1
D: TRBD1
size: -
V: TRBV27
length: 14
CDR3: CASKGQGARGEAFF
DNA: TGTGCCAGCAAAGGACAGGGGGCGCGGGGTGAAGCTTTCTTT

J: TRBJ2-3
D: -
size: -
V: TRBV27
length: 15
CDR3: CASSFPLVSTDTQYF
DNA: TGTGCCAGCAGTTTCCCCCTAGTTAGCACAGATACGCAGTATTTT

J: TRBJ1-5
D: -
size: -
V: TRBV9
length: 14
CDR3: CASSASGGFQPQHF
DNA: TGTGCCAGCAGCGCTTCGGGGGGTTTTCAGCCCCAGCATTTT

J: TRBJ2-4
D: TRBD2
size: -
V: TRBV29-1
length: 13
CDR3: CSVSGRAGNIQYF
DNA: TGCAGCGTTAGCGGGAGGGCCGGGAACATTCAGTACTTC

J: TRBJ1-2
D: -
size: once
V: TRBV19
length: 12
CDR3: CASSGDFQSSTF
DNA: TGTGCCAGTAGCGGGGACTTTCAGTCCTCCACCTTC